These T cell receptor beta chains were read from a single sample in a study of T cell responses to AZD1222 COVID-19 vaccine. The repertoire was sequenced with immunoSEQ multiplex PCR; TCRdb's copy has only in-frame clones and lacks some. The sample yields some 99,000 clones, about 90% seen once. This material consisted of peripheral blood, taken 28 days after the second AZD1222 dose. The source of these receptors is an adult who received the AZD1222 COVID-19 vaccine. Each CDR3 is given with its conserved first and last residue. The D gene is left open where the match is weak. Clone size is shown for a subset of rows, as once, few, many or a class of expanded clone.

TRBV11-2	TRBJ1-2	NA	TRBD1	CASSYSTGSYGYTF	TGTGCCAGCAGCTATTCGACAGGGTCCTATGGCTACACCTTC
TRBV3-1/TRBV3-2	TRBJ1-4	NA	NA	CASSLTATSTNEKLFF	TGTGCCAGCAGCCTGACAGCTACTTCAACTAATGAAAAACTGTTTTTT
TRBV6-2/TRBV6-3	TRBJ1-2	once	TRBD1	CASSPLRPGDRAFYGYTF	TGTGCCAGCAGCCCTTTGCGCCCTGGGGACAGGGCCTTCTATGGCTACACCTTC
TRBV5-1	TRBJ1-6	many	TRBD1	CASSLGQGNSPLHF	TGCGCCAGCAGCTTGGGACAGGGAAATTCACCCCTCCACTTT
TRBV5-1	TRBJ2-1	NA	TRBD2	CASSLTSGFGNEQFF	TGCGCCAGCAGCCTAACTAGCGGCTTTGGCAATGAGCAGTTCTTC
TRBV2	TRBJ2-5	NA	NA	CASSDGSGGETQYF	TGTGCCAGCAGTGATGGCAGTGGTGGAGAGACCCAGTACTTC
TRBV7-2	TRBJ1-2	NA	TRBD1	CASSLSDRGYGYTF	TGTGCCAGCAGCTTATCCGACAGGGGCTATGGCTACACCTTC
TRBV24-1	TRBJ2-1	NA	TRBD2	CATSEPTSGSEDEQFF	TGTGCCACCAGTGAACCGACTAGCGGGAGTGAGGATGAGCAGTTCTTC
TRBV3-1/TRBV3-2	TRBJ2-3	NA	TRBD1	CASSQSTGTLADTQYF	TGTGCCAGCAGCCAGTCGACAGGGACCTTAGCAGATACGCAGTATTTT
TRBV29-1	TRBJ1-1	NA	NA	CSVLGVGGRNTEAFF	TGCAGCGTCCTGGGGGTAGGTGGCAGAAACACTGAAGCTTTCTTT
TRBV7-9	TRBJ2-3	NA	NA	CASSFSDTQYF	TGTGCCAGCAGCTTTTCAGATACGCAGTATTTT
TRBV5-6	TRBJ1-2	NA	NA	CASSQGTVNGYTF	TGTGCCAGCAGCCAAGGGACCGTGAATGGCTACACCTTC
TRBV15	TRBJ1-5	few	NA	CATSRDFGGYQPQHF	TGTGCCACCAGCAGAGATTTTGGGGGGTACCAGCCCCAGCATTTT
TRBV27	TRBJ2-7	NA	TRBD1	CASRITPGGEQYF	TGTGCCAGCAGGATTACCCCAGGGGGAGAGCAGTACTTC
TRBV19	TRBJ1-5	NA	TRBD1	CASSMDRGFNQPQHF	TGTGCCAGTAGTATGGACAGGGGTTTCAATCAGCCCCAGCATTTT
TRBV2	TRBJ2-1	NA	TRBD2	CASNAFRSGSRNEQFF	TGTGCCAGCAACGCCTTTCGGAGCGGGAGTCGGAATGAGCAGTTCTTC
TRBV9	TRBJ1-2	NA	TRBD1	CASSVRDSRGYTF	TGTGCCAGCAGCGTCCGGGACAGTCGCGGCTACACCTTC
TRBV30	TRBJ1-2	NA	NA	CAWSRQTGGYTF	TGTGCCTGGAGTCGGCAAACAGGGGGCTACACCTTC
TRBV27	TRBJ2-3	NA	NA	CASSSAQGTDTQYF	TGTGCCAGCAGTTCCGCCCAGGGCACAGATACGCAGTATTTT
TRBV30	TRBJ2-7	NA	NA	CAWSGLNYEQYF	TGTGCCTGGAGTGGGCTAAACTACGAGCAGTACTTC
TRBV29-1	TRBJ2-7	NA	NA	CSVEQGDKQYF	TGCAGCGTTGAGCAGGGTGATAAGCAGTACTTC
TRBV6-5	TRBJ2-3	NA	TRBD1	CASTQQGKDTQYF	TGTGCCAGCACCCAACAGGGGAAAGATACGCAGTATTTT